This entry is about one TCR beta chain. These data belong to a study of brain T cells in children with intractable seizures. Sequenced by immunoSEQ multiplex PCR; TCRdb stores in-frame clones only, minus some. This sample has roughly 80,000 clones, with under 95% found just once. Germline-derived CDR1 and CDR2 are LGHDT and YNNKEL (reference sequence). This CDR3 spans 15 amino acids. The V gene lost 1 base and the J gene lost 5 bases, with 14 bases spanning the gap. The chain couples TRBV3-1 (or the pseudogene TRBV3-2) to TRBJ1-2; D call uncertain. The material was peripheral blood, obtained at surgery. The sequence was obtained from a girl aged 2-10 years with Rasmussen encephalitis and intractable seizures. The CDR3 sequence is CASSQGWQTDYGYTF. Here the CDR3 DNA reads TGTGCCAGCAGCCAAGGATGGCAGACGGATTATGGCTACACCTTC.